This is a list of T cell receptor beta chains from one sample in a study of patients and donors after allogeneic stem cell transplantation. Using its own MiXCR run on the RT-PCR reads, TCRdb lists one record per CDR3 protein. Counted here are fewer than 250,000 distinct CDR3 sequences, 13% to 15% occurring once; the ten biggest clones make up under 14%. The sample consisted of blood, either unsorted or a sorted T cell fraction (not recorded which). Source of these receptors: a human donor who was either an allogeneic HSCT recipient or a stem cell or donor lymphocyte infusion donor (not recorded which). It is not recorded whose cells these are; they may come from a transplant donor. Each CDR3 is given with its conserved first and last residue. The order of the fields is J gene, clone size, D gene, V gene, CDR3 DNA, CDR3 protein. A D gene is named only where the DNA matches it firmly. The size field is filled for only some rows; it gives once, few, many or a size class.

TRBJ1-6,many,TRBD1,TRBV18,TGTGCCAGCTCACTGATCCGGGACAGGGGGCCCCCCCTCCACTTT,CASSLIRDRGPPLHF
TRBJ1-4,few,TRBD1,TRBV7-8,TGTGCCAGCAGCTTAGCCGCCGGGACAGGGGTGGCTGAAAAACTGTTTTTT,CASSLAAGTGVAEKLFF
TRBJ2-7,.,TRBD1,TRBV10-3,TGTGCCGTCCACTCCGGGACAGGGGGCGCCGAGCAGTACTTC,CAVHSGTGGAEQYF
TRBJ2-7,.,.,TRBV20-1,TGCAGTGCTAGTCTGGGTTCTGACGAGCAGTACTTC,CSASLGSDEQYF
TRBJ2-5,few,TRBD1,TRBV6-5,TGTGCCAGCAGGACAGGGAAAGAGACCCAGTACTTC,CASRTGKETQYF
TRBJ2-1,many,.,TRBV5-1,TGCGCCAGCAGCCCCCGCTTGGATGAGCAGTTCTTC,CASSPRLDEQFF
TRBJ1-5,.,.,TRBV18,TGTGCCAGCTCACCCGAGACACCGGGGAGCAATCAGCCCCAGCATTTT,CASSPETPGSNQPQHF
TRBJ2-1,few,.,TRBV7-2,TGTGCCAGCACCGACTGGCAGGAGGGTGAGCAGTTCTTC,CASTDWQEGEQFF
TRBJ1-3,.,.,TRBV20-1,TGCAGTGCTAGGAGCCGACTTGACTCTGGAAACACCATATATTTT,CSARSRLDSGNTIYF
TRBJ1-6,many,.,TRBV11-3,TGTGCCAGCAAGCGTGGAAATTCACCCCTCCACTTT,CASKRGNSPLHF
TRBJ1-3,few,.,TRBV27,TGTGCCAGCAGGGCTCAGGGAACCGGAAACACCATATATTTT,CASRAQGTGNTIYF
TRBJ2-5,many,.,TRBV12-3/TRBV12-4,TGTGCCAGCAGTTCAGGCCCCCGAGAGACCCAGTACTTC,CASSSGPRETQYF
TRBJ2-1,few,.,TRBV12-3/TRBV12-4,TGTGCCAGCAGCACCTGGAATGAGCAGTTCTTC,CASSTWNEQFF
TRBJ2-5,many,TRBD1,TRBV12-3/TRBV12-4,TGTGCCAGCAGTTTGGGACAGCACCAAGAGACCCAGTACTTC,CASSLGQHQETQYF
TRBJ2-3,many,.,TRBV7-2,TGTGCCAGCAGCTTAGAATTCGCAGATACGCAGTATTTT,CASSLEFADTQYF
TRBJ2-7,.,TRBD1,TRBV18,TGTGCCAGCTCAGCGTCCGGGACAGGGGCCTACGAGCAGTACTTC,CASSASGTGAYEQYF
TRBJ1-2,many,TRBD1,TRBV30,TGTGCCTGGAGTTCTAATCAGAACAGGGGGCGCGATGGCTACACCTTC,CAWSSNQNRGRDGYTF
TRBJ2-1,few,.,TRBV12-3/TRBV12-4,TGTGCCAGCAGTTTTGCGGAAACAATGTTCTCCTACAATGAGCAGTTCTTC,CASSFAETMFSYNEQFF
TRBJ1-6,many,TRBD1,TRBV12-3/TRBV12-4,TGTGCCAGCAGGGTGGGACAGACCTATAATTCACCCCTCCACTTT,CASRVGQTYNSPLHF
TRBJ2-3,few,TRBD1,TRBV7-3,TGTGCCAGCAGCCCGGGACAGGGGCGCACAGATACGCAGTATTTT,CASSPGQGRTDTQYF
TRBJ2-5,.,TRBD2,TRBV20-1,TGCAGTGCTAGACTCCTAGCGGGGGGACCACACCGCCAAGAGACCCAGTACTTC,CSARLLAGGPHRQETQYF
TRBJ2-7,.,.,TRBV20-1,TGCAGTGCTAGGCGCCAGGCCTACGAGCAGTACTTC,CSARRQAYEQYF
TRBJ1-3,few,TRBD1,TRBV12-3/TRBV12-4,TGTGCCAGCAGTTTGGGACAGGAAGGAAACACCATATATTTT,CASSLGQEGNTIYF
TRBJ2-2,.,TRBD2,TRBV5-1,TGCGCCAGCAGCATCCTCCCGGCTAGCGGGAACACCGGGGAGCTGTTTTTT,CASSILPASGNTGELFF
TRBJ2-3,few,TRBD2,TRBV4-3,TGCGCCAGCAGCCAAAAGGGCCGGGGAGGGGAAACGGATACGCAGTATTTT,CASSQKGRGGETDTQYF
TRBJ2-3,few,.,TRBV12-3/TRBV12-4,TGTGCCAGCAGCCTGTATCGGGATACGCAGTATTTT,CASSLYRDTQYF
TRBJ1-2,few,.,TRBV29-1,TGCAGCGTGCGGGACGGAACTAACTATGGCTACACCTTC,CSVRDGTNYGYTF
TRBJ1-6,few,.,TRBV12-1,TGTGCCAGCAGCGCGGCGCCGAACTCCTATAATTCACCCCTCCACTTT,CASSAAPNSYNSPLHF
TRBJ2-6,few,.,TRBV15,TGTGCCACCAGCAGCACTCCCTCTGGGGCCAACGTCCTGACTTTC,CATSSTPSGANVLTF
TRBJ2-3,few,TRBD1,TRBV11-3,TGTGCCAGCAGCCCGCGACAGGGGGCCTCAGATACGCAGTATTTT,CASSPRQGASDTQYF
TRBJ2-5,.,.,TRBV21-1,TGTGCCAGCAGCACCCGGGACAGTCAAGAGACCCAGTACTTC,CASSTRDSQETQYF
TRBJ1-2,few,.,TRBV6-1,TGTGCCAGCAGCCCCGAAGTGTCCGTCCGCTATGGCTACACCTTC,CASSPEVSVRYGYTF
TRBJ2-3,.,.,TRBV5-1,TGCGCCAGCAGCTTGAACGGCCGGGGCACAGATACGCAGTATTTT,CASSLNGRGTDTQYF
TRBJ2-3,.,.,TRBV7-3,TGTGCCAGCAGCTCAGGCCGGAGAGATACGCAGTATTTT,CASSSGRRDTQYF
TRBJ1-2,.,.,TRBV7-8,TGTGCCAGCAGCTTAAAATCGATCTATGGCTACACCTTC,CASSLKSIYGYTF
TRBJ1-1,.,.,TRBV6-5,TGTGCCAGCAGTTACTCGAGTCCGGGCGTCACTGAAGCTTTCTTT,CASSYSSPGVTEAFF
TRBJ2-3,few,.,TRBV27,TGTGCCAGCAGTCCATACGGAGGCGGTAGACACACAGATACGCAGTATTTT,CASSPYGGGRHTDTQYF
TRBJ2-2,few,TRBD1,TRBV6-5,TGTGCCAGCAGTTACGACAGGGGTAGGAACACCGGGGAGCTGTTTTTT,CASSYDRGRNTGELFF
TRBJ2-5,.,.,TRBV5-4,TGTGCCGTCAGGGATCGGGGACCTCAAGAGACCCAGTACTTC,CAVRDRGPQETQYF
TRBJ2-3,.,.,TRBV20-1,TGCAGTGCTAGGTTGTCTGGCACAGATACGCAGTATTTT,CSARLSGTDTQYF
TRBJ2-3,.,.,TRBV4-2,TGTGCCAGCAGCCAAGATCCCAGGAATACGCAGTATTTT,CASSQDPRNTQYF
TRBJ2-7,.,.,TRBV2,TGTGCCAGCAGTGTGACGCACGAGCAGTACTTC,CASSVTHEQYF
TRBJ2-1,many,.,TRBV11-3,TGTGCCAGCAGCTTTCTCGTAACCAATGAGCAGTTCTTC,CASSFLVTNEQFF
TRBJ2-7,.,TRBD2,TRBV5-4,TGTGCCAGCAGCCGTGGACTAGCGGGAGCCTCCTACGAGCAGTACTTC,CASSRGLAGASYEQYF
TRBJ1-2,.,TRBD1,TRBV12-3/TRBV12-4,TGTGCCAGCAGTTTATGGGGGACAGGTTTTTATGGCTACACCTTC,CASSLWGTGFYGYTF
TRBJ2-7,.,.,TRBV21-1,TGTGCCAGCACCCGATCGGGACAGCAAATCTCCTACGAGCAGTACTTC,CASTRSGQQISYEQYF
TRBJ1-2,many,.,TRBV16,TGTGCCAGCAGCCAATTCTCCAGCGAGAACTATGGCTACACCTTC,CASSQFSSENYGYTF
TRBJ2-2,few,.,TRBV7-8,TGTGCCAGCAGCTTACTGGTACAGAACACCGGGGAGCTGTTTTTT,CASSLLVQNTGELFF
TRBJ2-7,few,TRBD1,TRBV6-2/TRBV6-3,TGTGCCAGCAGAAAGAGGGGGCGTATTCCCGACGAGCAGTACTTC,CASRKRGRIPDEQYF
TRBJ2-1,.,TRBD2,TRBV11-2,TGTGCCAGCAGCCGCAAAGCGGGAGGGGGACTGGATGAGCAGTTCTTC,CASSRKAGGGLDEQFF
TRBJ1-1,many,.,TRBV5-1,TGCGCCAGCAGCTTGGGGGGCACGCCTGAAGCTTTCTTT,CASSLGGTPEAFF
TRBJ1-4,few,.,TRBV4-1,TGCGCCAGCAGCCAAGAGGGGGTTCTCAATGAAAAACTGTTTTTT,CASSQEGVLNEKLFF
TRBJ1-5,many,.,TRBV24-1,TGTGCCACCAGTGATTCCAAGTCCTCTCGCAATCAGCCCCAGCATTTT,CATSDSKSSRNQPQHF
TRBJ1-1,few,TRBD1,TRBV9,TGTGCCAGCAGCGTGGAGGACAGGCGGGGGACTGAAGCTTTCTTT,CASSVEDRRGTEAFF